Listed here is a single T cell receptor (beta chain). The entry originates in a study of cytomegalovirus exposure and HLA in healthy donors. PCR involved 60 Vbeta and 13 Jbeta primers. The assay was immunoSEQ multiplex PCR, and TCRdb's table has in-frame clones only and misses some. The table records a few hundred thousand clones, about 75% of them present only once. The source material was PBMCs. This TCR came from a man between 18 and 29 years old in good health and CMV-seronegative.

In nucleotides, the CDR3 is TGTGCCAGCAGTTCCTCCTCCGGGACAGGGGTATACGAGCAGTACTTC. The encoded protein is CASSSSSGTGVYEQYF. The gene calls are TRBV6-5 and TRBJ2-5; 10 nucleotides match TRBD1. The closer fit of TRBJ2-7 to the DNA end suggests the J call may be wrong. CDR3 size: 16 residues. CDR1 and CDR2 (germline): MNHEY, SVGAGI.